A single sample gave rise to the 11 T cell receptor beta chains below, sequenced in a study of blood T cell repertoires in COVID-19. Some clones are missing from TCRdb's copy, which holds only in-frame ones; the method was immunoSEQ multiplex PCR. Of 200,000 to 300,000 clones listed, approximately 86% were seen once; the top ten hold roughly 5%. Source material: peripheral blood. The receptor source for this set is an older woman with COVID-19, enrolled during active disease.

V is TRBV7-6 and J is TRBJ2-2; 8 bases fit TRBD1. Germline CDR1 and CDR2: SGHVS and FNYEAQ. Unmatched junction bases numbered 1, after V lost 5 bases and J lost 5 bases. The CDR3 totals 13 residues. DNA for the CDR3: TGTGCCAGCAGCCAGGGGGCGACCGGGGAGCTGTTTTTT. It translates to CASSQGATGELFF.

The CDR3 DNA reads as TGTGCCATCAGTGAGTCTGGGACAGGATTAGGCTACACCTTC. It translates to CAISESGTGLGYTF. J is TRBJ1-2 and V is TRBV10-3; 8 bases are a match to TRBD1. There are 14 residues in the CDR3. CDR1 and CDR2 (germline): ENHRY, SYGVKD. V lost 0 bases, J lost 8 bases, and 5 bases stayed unmatched.

The chain combines TRBV6-4 with TRBJ2-3; D might be TRBD2 (5 bases). V was trimmed by 0 bases and J by 6 bases, leaving 10 bases between them. Germline CDR1 MRHNA, CDR2 SNTAGT. This CDR3 has 14 residues. The CDR3 DNA follows: TGTGCCAGCAGTGACTCGACCGGGATGGATACGCAGTATTTT. Encoded protein: CASSDSTGMDTQYF.

The genes are TRBV7-8 and TRBJ2-2; D unclear. Trimming took 4 bases from V and 1 from J, leaving 7 bases between them. Per germline, CDR1 SGHVS and CDR2 FQNEAQ. The CDR3 has 14 residues. For the CDR3, the DNA is TGTGCCAGCAGCTCGACTCGGAACACCGGGGAGCTGTTTTTT. Amino acid sequence: CASSSTRNTGELFF. The entire variable domain, with the rest obtained from reference TRBV7-8 and TRBJ2-2, is as follows: GAGVSQSPRYKVAKRGQDVALRCDPISGHVSLFWYQQALGQGPEFLTYFQNEAQLDKSGLPSDRFFAERPEGSVSTLKIQRTQQEDSAVYLCASSSTRNTGELFFGEGSRLTVL.

The genes are TRBV7-2 and TRBJ1-6; a weak D match, TRBD1 (5 bases). The CDR3 has 14 amino acids. V lost 5 bases, J lost 5 bases, and 10 bases lay in between. The germline V gene encodes CDR1 SGHTA and CDR2 FQGNSA. CDR3 protein: CASSRQGDNSPLHF. The CDR3 bases are TGTGCCAGCAGCCGCCAAGGGGATAATTCACCCCTCCACTTT.

The chain couples TRBV28 to TRBJ2-4; 14 bases agree with TRBD2. Germline V gives CDR1 MDHEN, CDR2 SYDVKM. CDR3 length: 15 amino acids. With 6 bases clipped from V and 6 bases from J, the junction kept 4 bases outside the gene matches. Here the CDR3 DNA reads TGTGCCAGCAGCCTCGGGACTAGCGGGAGAAACATTCAGTACTTC. It specifies CASSLGTSGRNIQYF.

This sequence joins TRBV4-1 and TRBJ2-5; D perhaps matches TRBD1 (5 bases). This CDR3 contains 16 residues. Trimming stripped 0 bases from V and 2 bases from J, with 13 bases between. Germline lookup yields CDR1 MGHRA and CDR2 YSYEKL. CDR3 DNA sequence: TGCGCCAGCAGCCAAGATGGCTGGCGACAGCAAGAGACCCAGTACTTC. Translated, it gives CASSQDGWRQQETQYF.

The J gene is TRBJ1-1, the V gene TRBV25-1; unclear D gene. Germline loops: CDR1 MGHDK, CDR2 SYGVNS. V was trimmed by 5 bases and J by 0 bases, leaving 10 bases between them. The CDR3 contains 14 residues. The CDR3 DNA follows: TGTGCCAGCAGTATCCCCGGGATGAACACTGAAGCTTTCTTT. Translated, it gives CASSIPGMNTEAFF.

The gene calls are TRBV10-3 and TRBJ1-1, with 7 nucleotides matching TRBD1. The CDR3 covers 15 residues. Trimming took 6 bases from V and 3 from J; bases not matched to a gene: 10. Germline values: CDR1 ENHRY, CDR2 SYGVKD. The CDR3 loop is CAISLDRLGYTEAFF. In DNA form, the CDR3 reads TGTGCCATCAGCCTGGACAGGTTGGGGTACACTGAAGCTTTCTTT.

The chain recombines TRBV2 with TRBJ2-5, with D uncertain. Germline V lookup: CDR1 SNHLY, CDR2 FYNNEI. The V and J ends lost 4 bases and 2 bases respectively, with 8 bases between them. This CDR3 spans 13 amino acids. The CDR3 sequence: CASSGGWQETQYF. The CDR3, as DNA: TGTGCCAGCAGTGGTGGCTGGCAAGAGACCCAGTACTTC. Full variable domain (remainder filled in from reference TRBV2 and TRBJ2-5): EPEVTQTPSHQVTQMGQEVILRCVPISNHLYFYWYRQILGQKVEFLVSFYNNEISEKSEIFDDQFSVERPDGSNFTLKIRSTKLEDSAMYFCASSGGWQETQYFGPGTRLLVL.

The chain employs TRBV7-2 and TRBJ2-2; 13 nucleotides agree with TRBD2. V lost 1 base, J lost 4 bases, and 6 bases stayed unmatched. The V gene's germline CDR1 is SGHTA and CDR2 FQGNSA. The CDR3 is 18 residues long. The CDR3 loop is CASSLGLAGGRGTGELFF. CDR3 coding DNA: TGTGCCAGCAGCTTAGGACTAGCGGGAGGTAGAGGCACCGGGGAGCTGTTTTTT.